The 2 T cell receptor beta chains reported below all come from one sample, sequenced in a study of response to subunit inactivated influenza vaccine. TCRdb recomputed calls from the RT-PCR reads with MiXCR, one row per CDR3 protein. Found here are under 200,000 distinct CDR3 sequences, roughly a tenth of them singletons; the top ten hold under 40%. This sample comprised CD8+ T cells sorted from PBMCs, obtained less than 30 months after vaccination. The receptors derive from a man aged 50-75 years who received an inactivated influenza vaccine.

The chain carries TRBV6-1 and TRBJ2-5; 7 bases agree with TRBD1. The germline V gene has CDR1 MNHNS and CDR2 SASEGT. This CDR3 has 14 residues. The trim removed 5 bases at V and 3 bases at J, leaving 6 bases unmatched. CDR3 sequence: CASSRDSQEETQYF. CDR3 bases: TGTGCCAGCAGTCGGGACAGCCAGGAAGAGACCCAGTACTTC.

Many counts were recorded for this clonotype. V and J are TRBV28 and TRBJ2-1; perhaps D is TRBD1 or TRBD2 (5 bases each). CDR1 MDHEN and CDR2 SYDVKM come from the germline V gene. The V and J ends lost 6 bases and 7 bases respectively, with 13 bases between them. This CDR3 spans 13 amino acids. CDR3 region: CASSTSGPNEQFF. The CDR3 bases are TGTGCCAGCAGCACCTCGGGGCCGAATGAGCAGTTCTTC.